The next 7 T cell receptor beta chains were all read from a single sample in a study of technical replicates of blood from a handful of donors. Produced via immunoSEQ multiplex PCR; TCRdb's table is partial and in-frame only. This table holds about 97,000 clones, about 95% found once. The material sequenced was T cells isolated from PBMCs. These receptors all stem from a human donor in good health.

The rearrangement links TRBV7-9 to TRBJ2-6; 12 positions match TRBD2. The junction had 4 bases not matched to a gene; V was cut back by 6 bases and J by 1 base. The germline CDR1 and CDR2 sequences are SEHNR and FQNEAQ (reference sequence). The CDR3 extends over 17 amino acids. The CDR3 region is CASRLLAGGSGANVLTF. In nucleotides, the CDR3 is TGTGCCAGCAGGCTACTAGCGGGGGGATCTGGGGCCAACGTCCTGACTTTC.

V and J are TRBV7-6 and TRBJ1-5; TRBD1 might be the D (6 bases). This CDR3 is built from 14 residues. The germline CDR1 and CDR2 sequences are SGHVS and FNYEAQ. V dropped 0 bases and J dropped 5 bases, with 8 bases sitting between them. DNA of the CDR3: TGTGCCAGCAGCTTAGCGAGGGGGTATCAGCCCCAGCATTTT. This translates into CASSLARGYQPQHF.

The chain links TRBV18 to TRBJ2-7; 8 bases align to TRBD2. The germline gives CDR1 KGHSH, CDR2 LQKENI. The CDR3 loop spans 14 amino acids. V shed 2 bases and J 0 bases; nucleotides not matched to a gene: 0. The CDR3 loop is CASSPGLASYEQYF. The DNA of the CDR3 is TGTGCCAGCTCACCAGGACTAGCCTCCTACGAGCAGTACTTC.

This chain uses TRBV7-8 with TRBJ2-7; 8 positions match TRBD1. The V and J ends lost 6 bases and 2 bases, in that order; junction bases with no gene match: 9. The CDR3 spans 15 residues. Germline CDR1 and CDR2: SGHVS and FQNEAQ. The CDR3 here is CASSLDRVRPYEQYF. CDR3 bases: TGTGCCAGCAGTTTGGACAGGGTGAGACCCTACGAGCAGTACTTC.

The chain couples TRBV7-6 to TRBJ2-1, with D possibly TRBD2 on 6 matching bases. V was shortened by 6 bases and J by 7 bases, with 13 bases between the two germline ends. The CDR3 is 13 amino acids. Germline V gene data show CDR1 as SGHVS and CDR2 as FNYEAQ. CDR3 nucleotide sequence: TGTGCCAGCAGTCCGGGAGAGAGAAATGAGCAGTTCTTC. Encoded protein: CASSPGERNEQFF.

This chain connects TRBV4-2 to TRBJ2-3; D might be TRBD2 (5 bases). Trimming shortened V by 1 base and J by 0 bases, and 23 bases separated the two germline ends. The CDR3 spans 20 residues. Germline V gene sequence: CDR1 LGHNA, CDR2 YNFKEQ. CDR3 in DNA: TGTGCCAGCAGCCAAGTCGGATTAGCGCACACACTCTCTAGCACAGATACGCAGTATTTT. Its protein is CASSQVGLAHTLSSTDTQYF.

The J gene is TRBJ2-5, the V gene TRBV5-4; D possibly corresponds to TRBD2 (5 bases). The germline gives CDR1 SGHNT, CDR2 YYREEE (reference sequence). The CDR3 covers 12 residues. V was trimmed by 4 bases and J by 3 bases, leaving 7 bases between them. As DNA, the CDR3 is TGTGCCAGCAGCCGGGATGAAGAGACCCAGTACTTC. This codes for CASSRDEETQYF.